This TCR beta chain was identified during a study of cytomegalovirus exposure and HLA in healthy donors. The V gene's germline CDR1 is LGHNA and CDR2 YNFKEQ. This CDR3 region has 14 residues. The V end was cut by 0 bases, the J end by 3 bases, with 8 bases between. 60 Vbeta and 13 Jbeta primers were used in PCR. Only in-frame clones appear in the TCRdb table, and some are missing; sequencing was by immunoSEQ multiplex PCR. This sample has 170,000 or so clones, with approximately 84% found just once. Study observations and caveats: Per a prior analysis, the majority of TCR beta V segments were productive roughly 87% or roughly 30% of the time. Sequencing likely caused a cluster of highly shared sequence variants. A few of the chains that were CMV-associated were confirmed in vitro to be specific for CMV antigens. Near-uniform donor sequencing depth was presumed by presence/absence analyses.

On this clone itself: Its matching antigen is unknown.

Sequencing input: PBMCs. The genes are TRBV4-2 and TRBJ1-1; D ambiguous. This TCR was sampled from a girl between 5 and 17 years old in good health and CMV-seropositive. CDR3 loop: CASSQDEAYTEAFF. CDR3 sequence (DNA): TGTGCCAGCAGCCAAGATGAGGCCTACACTGAAGCTTTCTTT.